The 21 T cell receptor beta chains below come from one sample, sequenced in a study of blood T cell repertoires in COVID-19. Assay: immunoSEQ multiplex PCR; the TCRdb copy retains only in-frame clones and omits some. The data show 200,000 to 300,000 clones, around 90% seen once. Sequencing used peripheral blood. The source of these receptors is an older woman with COVID-19, enrolled during active disease.

This chain links TRBV2 with TRBJ2-7, with D possibly being TRBD2 (5 bases). This CDR3 is built from 14 residues. Deletions cut 5 bases from V and 6 bases from J, with 17 bases between. The germline V gene encodes CDR1 SNHLY and CDR2 FYNNEI. The chain's CDR3 is CASSWRTSAGEQYF. The CDR3 DNA follows: TGTGCCAGCAGTTGGAGGACCAGCGCTGGCGAGCAGTACTTC.

The chain combines TRBV24-1 with TRBJ2-3; 9 bases are a match to TRBD2. CDR3 length: 16 residues. Unmatched junction bases numbered 7, after V lost 4 bases and J lost 3 bases. The germline gives CDR1 KGHDR, CDR2 SFDVKD. The CDR3 reads CATSERSGRRTDTQYF. CDR3 bases: TGTGCCACCAGTGAAAGAAGCGGGAGGAGAACAGATACGCAGTATTTT.

This clone was seen just once. The chain joins TRBV5-1 to TRBJ2-1, with TRBD2 matching over 11 bases. V shed 4 bases, J shed 5 bases, and the junction held 11 bases outside the gene matches. Germline CDR1 reads SGHRS; CDR2 reads YFSETQ. The CDR3 consists of 17 residues. CDR3 sequence: CASSKSEGLAANNEQFF. CDR3 coding DNA: TGCGCCAGCAGCAAAAGTGAGGGACTAGCGGCAAACAATGAGCAGTTCTTC.

This chain uses TRBV5-5 with TRBJ1-2; 8 nucleotides line up with TRBD1. Unmatched junction bases numbered 4, after V lost 4 bases and J lost 2 bases. CDR1 SGHKS and CDR2 YYEKEE come from the germline V gene (reference sequence). The CDR3 consists of 14 residues. CDR3 sequence reads: CASSTGQGNYGYTF. The CDR3 nucleotides are TGTGCCAGCAGCACTGGACAGGGCAACTATGGCTACACCTTC.

The V call is TRBV15, the J call TRBJ2-1, with 10 bases matching TRBD2. With V trimmed by 5 bases and J by 2 bases, 15 bases remained unmatched. Germline loops: CDR1 LNHNV, CDR2 YYDKDF (reference sequence). This CDR3 has 19 amino acids. In DNA, the CDR3 is TGTGCCACCAGCGGCCTAGCGGGAGATCTTGTGTCGGCCTACAATGAGCAGTTCTTC. Translating it yields CATSGLAGDLVSAYNEQFF. The full variable domain, in which reference TRBV15 and TRBJ2-1 provide the parts outside the CDR3, is DAMVIQNPRYQVTQFGKPVTLSCSQTLNHNVMYWYQQKSSQAPKLLFHYYDKDFNNEADTPDNFQSRRPNTSFCFLDIRSPGLGDTAMYLCATSGLAGDLVSAYNEQFFGPGTRLTVL.

The V gene is TRBV6-1, the J gene TRBJ1-2; 8 nucleotides line up with TRBD1. With 0 bases clipped from V and 3 bases from J, the junction kept 3 bases outside the gene matches. The CDR3 length is 15 residues. The germline V gene encodes CDR1 MNHNS and CDR2 SASEGT. The CDR3 loop is CASSEATGVHYGYTF. DNA of the CDR3: TGTGCCAGCAGTGAAGCGACAGGGGTCCACTATGGCTACACCTTC.

The rearrangement links TRBV11-1 to TRBJ2-1; D is undetermined. Germline V gene lookup returns CDR1 SGHAT and CDR2 FQDESV (reference sequence). The V end lost 0 bases, the J end lost 7 bases, and 13 bases lay between the germline ends. The length of the CDR3 is 15 residues. CDR3 protein: CASSLAGLFGNEQFF. The CDR3, as DNA: TGTGCCAGCAGCTTAGCTGGCCTTTTTGGTAATGAGCAGTTCTTC.

The table lists this clone with a count of one. J is TRBJ1-2 and V is TRBV19; tentatively, D is TRBD1 (5 bases). This CDR3 spans 11 amino acids. V lost 6 bases and J 5 bases, leaving 7 bases between the germline ends. CDR1 and CDR2 from the germline V gene are LNHDA and SQIVND (reference sequence). Here the CDR3 DNA reads TGTGCCAGTAGCCCAGGGTATGGCTACACCTTC. This translates into CASSPGYGYTF.

In its sample, this clone was seen once. The chain couples TRBV28 to TRBJ2-2; 13 nucleotides align to TRBD2. Germline V gene data show CDR1 as MDHEN and CDR2 as SYDVKM. J lost 0 bases, V lost 5 bases, and 9 bases had no gene match. There are 19 residues in the CDR3. CDR3 region: CASSVPGLAGFANTGELFF. CDR3 DNA sequence: TGTGCCAGCAGTGTTCCGGGACTAGCGGGGTTCGCGAACACCGGGGAGCTGTTTTTT. The full variable domain, in which reference TRBV28 and TRBJ2-2 provide the parts outside the CDR3, is DVKVTQSSRYLVKRTGEKVFLECVQDMDHENMFWYRQDPGLGLRLIYFSYDVKMKEKGDIPEGYSVSREKKERFSLILESASTNQTSMYLCASSVPGLAGFANTGELFFGEGSRLTVL.

The rearrangement uses TRBV19 and TRBJ2-1; D might be TRBD1 (6 bases). Trimming stripped 4 bases from V and 2 bases from J, with 12 bases between. The CDR3 covers 15 residues. Germline V CDR1 and CDR2: LNHDA, SQIVND (reference sequence). The CDR3 region has the DNA TGTGCCAGTAGTACCTACAGGGTCCCCTACAATGAGCAGTTCTTC. Translating gives CASSTYRVPYNEQFF.

The rearrangement joins TRBV24-1 to TRBJ1-2; the match to TRBD1 covers 8 bases. The germline gives CDR1 KGHDR, CDR2 SFDVKD. J gave up 8 bases and V 4 bases, and 5 bases lay outside the gene matches. This CDR3 has 13 residues. This chain's CDR3 is CATSDSRGLGYTF. The CDR3 DNA reads TGTGCCACCAGTGACTCCAGGGGGCTCGGCTACACCTTC.

The chain joins TRBV11-1 to TRBJ2-1; 7 positions agree with TRBD2. The V gene end was trimmed by 10 bases and the J gene end by 7 bases; junction bases not matched to a gene: 10. This CDR3 comprises 13 residues. The germline gives CDR1 SGHAT, CDR2 FQDESV (reference sequence). CDR3 protein: CATRVTGGNEQFF. DNA for the CDR3: TGTGCCACCAGGGTCACCGGGGGGAATGAGCAGTTCTTC.

V is TRBV27 and J is TRBJ1-6, with 10 bases aligning to TRBD1. The CDR3 spans 17 residues. The germline V gene encodes CDR1 MNHEY and CDR2 SMNVEV (reference sequence). The junction had 12 bases not matched to a gene; V was cut back by 5 bases and J by 8 bases. Written as DNA, the CDR3 is TGTGCCAGCAGTCTCTTCTCCACCGGGACAGGGGATTCACCCCTCCACTTT. It yields the protein CASSLFSTGTGDSPLHF.

The V call is TRBV28, the J call TRBJ1-2; TRBD1 might be the D (6 bases). The CDR3 runs 12 residues. With 7 bases removed from V and 7 bases from J, the gap between germline ends came to 13 bases. CDR1 is MDHEN, CDR2 SYDVKM, per germline. In DNA form, the CDR3 reads TGTGCCAGCACGAGGGGGTCGGGTGGCTACACCTTC. It encodes CASTRGSGGYTF.

This chain links TRBV28 with TRBJ2-3; weak D call: TRBD2 (6 bases). The germline V gene encodes CDR1 MDHEN and CDR2 SYDVKM. V was shortened by 6 bases and J by 5 bases, with 12 bases between the two germline ends. The CDR3 contains 13 residues. The CDR3, as DNA: TGTGCCAGCAGAACCCATAGCGGAGATACGCAGTATTTT. It encodes CASRTHSGDTQYF.

The chain recombines TRBV5-1 with TRBJ2-7; 7 bases line up with TRBD1. With V trimmed by 4 bases and J by 7 bases, 11 bases remained unmatched. CDR1 is SGHRS, CDR2 YFSETQ, per germline. The CDR3 is 14 residues long. This CDR3 is CASSMDRSSMEQYF. The CDR3 DNA reads as TGCGCCAGCAGCATGGACAGGTCTTCCATGGAGCAGTACTTC.

The chain carries TRBV9 and TRBJ1-1; unclear D gene. Germline V gene lookup returns CDR1 SGDLS and CDR2 YYNGEE. This CDR3 spans 13 amino acids. V gave up 0 bases and J gave up 4 bases, with 7 bases separating them. The CDR3: CASSVGMSTEAFF. The CDR3 DNA follows: TGTGCCAGCAGCGTAGGAATGAGCACTGAAGCTTTCTTT.

The chain uses TRBV18 and TRBJ1-3; TRBD1 might be the D (5 bases). V was trimmed by 0 bases and J by 4 bases, leaving 13 bases between them. CDR3 length: 16 residues. Germline lookup yields CDR1 KGHSH and CDR2 LQKENI. CDR3 sequence reads: CASSPPSSGYGNTIYF. For the CDR3, the DNA is TGTGCCAGCTCACCACCCTCCTCAGGGTACGGAAACACCATATATTTT. The full variable domain, in which reference TRBV18 and TRBJ1-3 provide the parts outside the CDR3, is NAGVMQNPRHLVRRRGQEARLRCSPMKGHSHVYWYRQLPEEGLKFMVYLQKENIIDESGMPKERFSAEFPKEGPSILRIQQVVRGDSAAYFCASSPPSSGYGNTIYFGEGSWLTVV.

V is TRBV19 and J is TRBJ2-2, with 8 bases lining up with TRBD2. This CDR3 is 17 amino acids long. After removal of 6 bases from V and 6 bases from J, the junction contained 15 bases not matched to a gene. Germline V lookup: CDR1 LNHDA, CDR2 SQIVND (reference sequence). Here the CDR3 DNA reads TGTGCCAGTAGGATTCGCGTACCGGGACTAGGCCCCGGGGAGCTGTTTTTT. Its protein product is CASRIRVPGLGPGELFF.

This chain connects TRBV6-5 to TRBJ1-4; 12 bases fit TRBD1. Per the germline V gene, CDR1 is MNHEY and CDR2 is SVGAGI. The trim removed 2 bases at V and 11 bases at J, leaving 6 bases unmatched. The CDR3 is made up of 15 amino acids. CDR3 nucleotide sequence: TGTGCCAGCAGTTACCTGGGACAGGGGGCATATAAACTGTTTTTT. It codes for CASSYLGQGAYKLFF.

This sequence joins TRBV5-4 and TRBJ2-6; the match to TRBD1 covers 8 bases. J gave up 2 bases and V 4 bases, and 2 bases lay outside the gene matches. CDR3 length equals 15 residues. The germline V gene has CDR1 SGHNT and CDR2 YYREEE (reference sequence). CDR3 sequence reads: CASSPQGAGANVLTF. DNA for the CDR3: TGTGCCAGCAGCCCACAGGGGGCTGGGGCCAACGTCCTGACTTTC.